The following is a T cell receptor (beta chain) sequence with its context. What it recognizes is unknown. TCRdb independently ran MiXCR on the RACE reads; one entry per CDR3 protein. The profile shows 90,000 or so distinct CDR3 sequences, about 8.5% of them singletons. These data come from a study of human T cells and chemical hapten exposure. Turning to the study itself: A mostly female patient group had alopecia areata, totalis or universalis. From small differences in pooled library volume came most of the variation in per-sample TCR yields.

V was shortened by 6 bases and J by 8 bases, with 9 bases between the two germline ends. Germline CDR1 is SQVTM and CDR2 is ANQGSEA. The CDR3 contains 10 residues. Study-level points and caveats: Among TCRs, those above 1 in 1000 frequency were unaffected by DPC sensitization. There were significantly more large CDR3 similarity clusters among expanded TCRs than among controls.

Time point here: pre-sensitization, week 0. Treatment specified: therapeutic diphenylcyclopropenone sensitization with weekly scalp DPC. The origin of this receptor is a man in his forties with alopecia areata. Some clones in this sample may be carry-over from other donors' samples. This chain joins TRBV29-1 and TRBJ2-3, with D possibly being TRBD2 (6 bases). The input for sequencing was whole blood, taken in connection with sensitization to the hapten diphenylcyclopropenone (DPC). CDR3 protein: CSVGGGTQYF. CDR3 DNA sequence: TGCAGCGTGGGGGGTGGTACGCAGTATTTT.